This section outlines one T cell receptor (beta chain) sequence together with its context. Which cohort a participant joined came from the clinical history participants gave. This specimen belongs to a study of blood T cell repertoires in COVID-19. The wider study: Sites across the United States, Italy and Spain contributed samples from acute and convalescent COVID-19. Sources were T cells, B-cell-depleted T cells, or PBMCs; the material itself was cDNA or gDNA.

The protocol was immunoSEQ multiplex PCR, while the TCRdb copy is restricted to in-frame clones and leaves out a portion. The sample includes hundreds of thousands of clones, approximately 78% of them seen just once. Trimming stripped 7 bases from V and 9 bases from J, with 18 bases between. CDR1 and CDR2 (germline): MNHEY, SVGAGI. The CDR3 runs 13 residues. Sample: PBMCs or T cells enriched from blood (not recorded which). The clonotype originates from a man in his forties who had been exposed to COVID-19. V is TRBV6-5 and J is TRBJ2-5; a possible D gene is TRBD2 (5 bases). CDR3: CASTAPGGGPQYF. The DNA for the CDR3 is TGTGCCAGCACCGCCCCCGGAGGAGGTCCCCAGTACTTC.